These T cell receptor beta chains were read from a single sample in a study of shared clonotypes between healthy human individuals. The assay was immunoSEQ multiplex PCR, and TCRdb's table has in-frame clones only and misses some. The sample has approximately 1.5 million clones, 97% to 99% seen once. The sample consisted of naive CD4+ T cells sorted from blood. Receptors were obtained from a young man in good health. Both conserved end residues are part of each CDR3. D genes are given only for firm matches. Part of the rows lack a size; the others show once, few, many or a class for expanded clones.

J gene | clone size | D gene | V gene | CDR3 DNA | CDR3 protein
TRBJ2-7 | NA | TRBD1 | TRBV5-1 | TGCGCCAGCAGCTTCCGGGACAGGGGGATGTACGAGCAGTACTTC | CASSFRDRGMYEQYF
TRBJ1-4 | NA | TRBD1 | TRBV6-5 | TGTGCCAGCAGTTATGTGACAGGGCGAAATGAAAAACTGTTTTTT | CASSYVTGRNEKLFF
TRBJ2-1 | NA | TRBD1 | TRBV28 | TGTGCCAGCATCCTACAGGGGTCGAGTTACAATGAGCAGTTCTTC | CASILQGSSYNEQFF
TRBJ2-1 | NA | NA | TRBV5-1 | TGCGCCAGCAGCTGGCCCACGAATGAGCAGTTCTTC | CASSWPTNEQFF
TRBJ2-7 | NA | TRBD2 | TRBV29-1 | TGCAGCGTTGCCGGGAGGGCCTCCTACGAGCAGTACTTC | CSVAGRASYEQYF
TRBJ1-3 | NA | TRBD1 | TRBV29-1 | TGCAGCGTTGAGAGAGGGGACAGTGGAAACACCATATATTTT | CSVERGDSGNTIYF
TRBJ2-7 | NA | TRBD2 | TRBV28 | TGTGCCAGCAGTGACCCCGGGACTAGCGGGAGAATAACCTACGAGCAGTACTTC | CASSDPGTSGRITYEQYF
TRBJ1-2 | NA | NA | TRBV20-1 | TGCAGTGCTACTGGAAGTTATGGCTACACCTTC | CSATGSYGYTF
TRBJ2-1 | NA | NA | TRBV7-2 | TGTGCCAGCACAACGGGGACCGTTTACAATGAGCAGTTCTTC | CASTTGTVYNEQFF
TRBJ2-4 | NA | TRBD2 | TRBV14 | TGTGCCAGGAATGGGGGAGGGGCCCTACTAGCCAAAAACATTCAGTACTTC | CARNGGGALLAKNIQYF
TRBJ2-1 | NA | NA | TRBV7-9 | TGTGCCAGCAGCTTAGAGCTGGGTAGCCCTTCCTACAATGAGCAGTTCTTC | CASSLELGSPSYNEQFF
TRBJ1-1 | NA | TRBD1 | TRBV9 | TGTGCCAGCAGCGCCGTGCCCCCGACAGGGTGGGGCACTGAAGCTTTCTTT | CASSAVPPTGWGTEAFF
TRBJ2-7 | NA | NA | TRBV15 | TGTGCCACCAGCAGCAACTTCAGGGATTTCGGCGAGCAGTACTTC | CATSSNFRDFGEQYF
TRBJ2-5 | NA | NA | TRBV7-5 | TGTGCCAGAAGCTTACCCCTACTAGCGGGAGGCATGGAGACCCAGTACTTC | CARSLPLLAGGMETQYF
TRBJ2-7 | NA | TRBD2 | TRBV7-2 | TGTGCCAGCAGCCAAGTAGCGGGAGGGTACGAGCAGTACTTC | CASSQVAGGYEQYF
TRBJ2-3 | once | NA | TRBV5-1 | TGCGCCAGCAGTCTATTAGGACGTATAGATACGCAGTATTTT | CASSLLGRIDTQYF
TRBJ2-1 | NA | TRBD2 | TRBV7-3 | TGTGCCAGCAGCTTAAGAGCGGGAGAGGGTAATGAGCAGTTCTTC | CASSLRAGEGNEQFF
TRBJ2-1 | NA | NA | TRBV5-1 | TGCGCCAGCAGCCCAAAAAGCTCCTACAATGAGCAGTTCTTC | CASSPKSSYNEQFF
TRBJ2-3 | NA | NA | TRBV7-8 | TGTGCCAGCAGCTGGGACCTGGCAGATACGCAGTATTTT | CASSWDLADTQYF
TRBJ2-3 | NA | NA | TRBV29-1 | TGCAGCGCCGGGACCCTCACAGATACGCAGTATTTT | CSAGTLTDTQYF
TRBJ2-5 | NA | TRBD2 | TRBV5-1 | TGCGCCAGCAGTCCTAGCGGGAGGGACTCTAAAGAGACCCAGTACTTC | CASSPSGRDSKETQYF
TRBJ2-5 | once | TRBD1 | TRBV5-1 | TGCGCCAGCAGCCCGGGACAGATCCAAGAGACCCAGTACTTC | CASSPGQIQETQYF
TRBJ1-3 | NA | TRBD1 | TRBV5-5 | TGTGCCAGCAGCTTGGGTGGACAGGGGGCCGGAAACACCATATATTTT | CASSLGGQGAGNTIYF
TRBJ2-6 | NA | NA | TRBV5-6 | TGTGCCAGCAGCTTGGTAGGCCTTTCAGGGGCCAACGTCCTGACTTTC | CASSLVGLSGANVLTF
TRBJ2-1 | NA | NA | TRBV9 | TGTGCCAGCAGCGTAGAATTTACGGGCAGAACCTCCAATGAGCAGTTCTTC | CASSVEFTGRTSNEQFF
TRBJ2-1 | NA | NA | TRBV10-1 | TGCGCCAGCAGTGAAAATCCATCAAGCTCCTACAATGAGCAGTTCTTC | CASSENPSSSYNEQFF
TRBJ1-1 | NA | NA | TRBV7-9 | TGTGCCAGCAGCTTAGCTGACGGGACATTGAACACTGAAGCTTTCTTT | CASSLADGTLNTEAFF
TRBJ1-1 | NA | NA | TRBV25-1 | TGTGCCAGCAGTGAATATGAGGGTCAAACTTTCTTT | CASSEYEGQTFF
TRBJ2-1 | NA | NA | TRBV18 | TGTGCCAGCTCCCTCGGACCTAGCTCCTACAATGAGCAGTTCTTC | CASSLGPSSYNEQFF
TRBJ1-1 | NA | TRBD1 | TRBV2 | TGTGCCAGTCGGACAGGGGAGAACACTGAAGCTTTCTTT | CASRTGENTEAFF
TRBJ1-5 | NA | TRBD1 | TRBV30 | TGTGCCTGGAGTTCGGGACAGGGGAATCAGCCCCAGCATTTT | CAWSSGQGNQPQHF
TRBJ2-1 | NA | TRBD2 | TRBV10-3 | TGTGCCATCAGTGAGAACGCCGGGATGGGTAGCGGGAGCAATGAGCAGTTCTTC | CAISENAGMGSGSNEQFF
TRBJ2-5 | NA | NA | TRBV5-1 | TGCGCCAGCAGCTTGGGAGTCGGCAGCCAAGAGACCCAGTACTTC | CASSLGVGSQETQYF
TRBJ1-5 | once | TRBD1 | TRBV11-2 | TGTGCCAGCAGCATAACGACAGGGGGCAATCAGCCCCAGCATTTT | CASSITTGGNQPQHF
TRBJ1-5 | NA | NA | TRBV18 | TGTGCCAGCTCACCACAGGGGTCCGATCAGCCCCAGCATTTT | CASSPQGSDQPQHF
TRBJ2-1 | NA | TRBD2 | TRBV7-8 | TGTGCCAGCAGCACACGGGAGGGACTAGCGGTATACAATGAGCAGTTCTTC | CASSTREGLAVYNEQFF
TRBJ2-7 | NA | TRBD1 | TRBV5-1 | TGCGCCAGCAGCCGTGCAACAGGGGGCGGGTACGAGCAGTACTTC | CASSRATGGGYEQYF
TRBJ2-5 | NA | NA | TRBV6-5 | TGTGCCAGCAGTTACTCTGTCGCCGGGCGAGAGACCCAGTACTTC | CASSYSVAGRETQYF
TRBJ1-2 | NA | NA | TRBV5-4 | TGTGCCAGCAGCTTGGTCCTACGAGTCTATGGCTACACCTTC | CASSLVLRVYGYTF
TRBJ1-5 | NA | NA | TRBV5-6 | TGTGCCAGCAGTCCTACAGGGAGCCAGCCCCAGCATTTT | CASSPTGSQPQHF
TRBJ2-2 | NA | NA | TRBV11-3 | TGTGCCAGCAGCCGATTCCCGGGACACAACACCGGGGAGCTGTTTTTT | CASSRFPGHNTGELFF
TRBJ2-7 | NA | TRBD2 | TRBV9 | TGTGCCAGCAGCGTCGGGACTATTCCCTACGAGCAGTACTTC | CASSVGTIPYEQYF
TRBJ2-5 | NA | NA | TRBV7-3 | TGTGCCAGCAGCGCTCAGCGGAGCCAAGAGACCCAGTACTTC | CASSAQRSQETQYF
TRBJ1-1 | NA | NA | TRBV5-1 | TGCGCCAGCAGGCAGAGTCGGGGTTCCTCAAACACTGAAGCTTTCTTT | CASRQSRGSSNTEAFF
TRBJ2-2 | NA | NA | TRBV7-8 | TGTGCCAGCAACTTCAGGGAAACCGGGGAGCTGTTTTTT | CASNFRETGELFF
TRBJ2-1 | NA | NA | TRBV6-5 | TGTGCCAGCAGGCGACAAGGATACAATGAGCAGTTCTTC | CASRRQGYNEQFF
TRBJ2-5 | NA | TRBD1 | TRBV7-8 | TGTGCCAGCAGCTTAGCCCCCGGGACAGGGGGCACACAAGAGACCCAGTACTTC | CASSLAPGTGGTQETQYF
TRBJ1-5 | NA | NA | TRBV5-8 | TGTGCCAGCAGCTTGGGCTTGAGGGGAAGGAATCAGCCCCAGCATTTT | CASSLGLRGRNQPQHF
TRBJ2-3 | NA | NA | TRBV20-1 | TGCAGTGCCCGGTCCAGGGATACGCAGTATTTT | CSARSRDTQYF
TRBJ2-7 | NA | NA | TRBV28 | TGTGCCAGCACCTCACTACCCTACGAGCAGTACTTC | CASTSLPYEQYF
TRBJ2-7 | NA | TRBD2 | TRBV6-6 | TGTGCCAGCAGCTTGGGACTAGCGGGAGGAGGCTACGAGCAGTACTTC | CASSLGLAGGGYEQYF
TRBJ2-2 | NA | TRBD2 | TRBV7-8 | TGTGCCAGCAGCCAATGGACCGGGGGAGGGACCGGGGAGCTGTTTTTT | CASSQWTGGGTGELFF
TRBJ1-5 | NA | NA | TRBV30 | TGTGCCTGGAGTGGGGGACGTCTTAATCAGCCCCAGCATTTT | CAWSGGRLNQPQHF
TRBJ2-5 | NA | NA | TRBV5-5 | TGTGCCAGCCAGGGCCAAGAGACCCAGTACTTC | CASQGQETQYF
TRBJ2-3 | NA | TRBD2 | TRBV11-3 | TGTGCCAGCAGCTTTAGCGGGAGCACAGATACGCAGTATTTT | CASSFSGSTDTQYF
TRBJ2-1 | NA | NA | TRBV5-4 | TGTGCCAGCAGCTTGGTAAGGGGAGCGAATGAGCAGTTCTTC | CASSLVRGANEQFF
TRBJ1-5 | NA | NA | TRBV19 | TGTGCCAGTAGTATAGATCTGGCAGGGTGGGGCAATCAGCCCCAGCATTTT | CASSIDLAGWGNQPQHF
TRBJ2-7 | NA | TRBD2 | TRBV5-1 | TGCGCCAGCCGAAAAAGCGGGGTCAGCTCCTACGAGCAGTACTTC | CASRKSGVSSYEQYF